These T cell receptor beta chains were read from a single sample in a study of blood T cells in healthy people across ages. MiXCR, applied by TCRdb to the 5' RACE reads, yields one record per CDR3 protein. The sample shows roughly 1.4 million distinct CDR3 sequences, roughly 60% of them seen only once. Sequencing was carried out using blood. The receptors were gathered from a man younger than 35 in good health. CDR3s include the opening cysteine and the closing phenylalanine or tryptophan. Fields, in order: clone size, V gene, D gene, J gene, CDR3 protein, CDR3 DNA. D genes are given only for firm matches. Clone size is shown for a subset of rows, as once, few, many or a class of expanded clone.

clone_size: .
v_call: TRBV7-9
d_call: .
j_call: TRBJ2-1
cdr3_aa: CASSLTSRGHNEQFF
cdr3_nt: TGTGCCAGCAGCCTGACATCCCGGGGCCACAATGAGCAGTTCTTC

clone_size: .
v_call: TRBV29-1
d_call: .
j_call: TRBJ2-2
cdr3_aa: CSVADTGELFF
cdr3_nt: TGCAGCGTAGCCGATACCGGGGAGCTGTTTTTT

clone_size: .
v_call: TRBV5-1
d_call: .
j_call: TRBJ2-7
cdr3_aa: CASSLTDSHREQYF
cdr3_nt: TGCGCCAGCAGCTTAACGGACTCCCATCGCGAGCAGTACTTC

clone_size: .
v_call: TRBV11-2
d_call: .
j_call: TRBJ1-1
cdr3_aa: CASSHAWGNTEAFF
cdr3_nt: TGTGCCAGCAGCCATGCCTGGGGAAACACTGAAGCTTTCTTT

clone_size: .
v_call: TRBV20-1
d_call: TRBD2
j_call: TRBJ2-7
cdr3_aa: CSARVQGLAGREQYF
cdr3_nt: TGCAGTGCTAGAGTCCAGGGACTAGCGGGGAGGGAGCAGTACTTC

clone_size: .
v_call: TRBV20-1
d_call: .
j_call: TRBJ2-1
cdr3_aa: CSASFPLAGRISYNEQFF
cdr3_nt: TGCAGTGCTAGTTTTCCTCTGGCCGGACGGATTTCCTACAATGAGCAGTTCTTC

clone_size: .
v_call: TRBV20-1
d_call: .
j_call: TRBJ2-7
cdr3_aa: CSAREGTLYEQYF
cdr3_nt: TGCAGTGCTAGAGAGGGTACTCTCTACGAGCAGTACTTC

clone_size: .
v_call: TRBV28
d_call: TRBD1
j_call: TRBJ2-1
cdr3_aa: CASRGQGGSYNEQFF
cdr3_nt: TGTGCCAGCAGGGGACAGGGGGGTTCCTACAATGAGCAGTTCTTC

clone_size: few
v_call: TRBV27
d_call: .
j_call: TRBJ1-4
cdr3_aa: CASSPLGPREKLFF
cdr3_nt: TGTGCCAGCAGTCCTTTAGGACCCAGGGAAAAACTGTTTTTT

clone_size: .
v_call: TRBV20-1
d_call: .
j_call: TRBJ2-7
cdr3_aa: CSARDRRTSTYEQYF
cdr3_nt: TGCAGTGCTAGAGATCGGCGGACTTCCACCTACGAGCAGTACTTC

clone_size: .
v_call: TRBV21-1
d_call: .
j_call: TRBJ1-4
cdr3_aa: CASSKGMTAATNEKLFF
cdr3_nt: TGTGCCAGTAGCAAAGGGATGACAGCTGCAACTAATGAAAAACTGTTTTTT

clone_size: few
v_call: TRBV4-1
d_call: .
j_call: TRBJ2-1
cdr3_aa: CASSHRRGGGDEQFF
cdr3_nt: TGCGCCAGCAGCCACCGCAGGGGGGGTGGGGATGAGCAGTTCTTC

clone_size: .
v_call: TRBV3-1
d_call: TRBD2
j_call: TRBJ2-1
cdr3_aa: CASSPGLAGGGEQFF
cdr3_nt: TGTGCTAGCAGCCCGGGGCTAGCGGGAGGCGGTGAGCAGTTCTTC

clone_size: .
v_call: TRBV10-3
d_call: .
j_call: TRBJ1-2
cdr3_aa: CAISESEGRAGYTF
cdr3_nt: TGTGCCATCAGTGAGTCGGAGGGGAGGGCAGGCTACACCTTC

clone_size: .
v_call: TRBV9
d_call: TRBD1
j_call: TRBJ2-5
cdr3_aa: CASSIGQVETQYF
cdr3_nt: TGTGCCAGCAGCATCGGACAGGTAGAGACCCAGTACTTC

clone_size: few
v_call: TRBV7-2
d_call: .
j_call: TRBJ2-7
cdr3_aa: CASRQSLRGRRTEEQYF
cdr3_nt: TGTGCCAGCCGACAGTCCCTCCGCGGTAGGAGGACTGAAGAGCAGTACTTC

clone_size: .
v_call: TRBV7-9
d_call: .
j_call: TRBJ1-4
cdr3_aa: CASSRGAIGGEKLFF
cdr3_nt: TGTGCCAGCAGCCGGGGGGCCATAGGGGGTGAAAAACTGTTTTTT

clone_size: .
v_call: TRBV20-1
d_call: TRBD1
j_call: TRBJ2-7
cdr3_aa: CSARDQRQGKVYEQYF
cdr3_nt: TGCAGTGCTAGAGATCAGAGACAGGGGAAGGTTTACGAGCAGTACTTC

clone_size: .
v_call: TRBV6-6
d_call: .
j_call: TRBJ1-1
cdr3_aa: CASTQAVNTEAFF
cdr3_nt: TGTGCCAGCACTCAAGCAGTGAACACTGAAGCTTTCTTT

clone_size: few
v_call: TRBV6-5
d_call: TRBD2
j_call: TRBJ2-1
cdr3_aa: CASSYGSGGNNEQFF
cdr3_nt: TGTGCCAGCAGTTACGGTAGCGGGGGGAACAATGAGCAGTTCTTC

clone_size: once
v_call: TRBV11-2
d_call: .
j_call: TRBJ1-1
cdr3_aa: CASSQYIQGGGSEAFF
cdr3_nt: TGTGCCAGCAGCCAATACATACAGGGTGGAGGCTCTGAAGCTTTCTTT

clone_size: .
v_call: TRBV5-1
d_call: .
j_call: TRBJ2-5
cdr3_aa: CASSFYTGTAGIGGRPETQYF
cdr3_nt: TGCGCCAGCAGCTTTTACACCGGGACAGCGGGAATCGGCGGGAGGCCGGAGACCCAGTACTTC

clone_size: .
v_call: TRBV6-2/TRBV6-3
d_call: TRBD2
j_call: TRBJ2-1
cdr3_aa: CASSWTSYNEQFF
cdr3_nt: TGTGCCAGCAGTTGGACTAGCTACAATGAGCAGTTCTTC

clone_size: once
v_call: TRBV6-1
d_call: TRBD1
j_call: TRBJ2-2
cdr3_aa: CASSERDRETGELFF
cdr3_nt: TGTGCCAGCAGTGAAAGGGACAGGGAGACCGGGGAGCTGTTTTTT

clone_size: .
v_call: TRBV7-9
d_call: .
j_call: TRBJ2-7
cdr3_aa: CASSRADTEQYF
cdr3_nt: TGTGCCAGCAGCCGAGCTGACACCGAGCAGTACTTC

clone_size: .
v_call: TRBV15
d_call: .
j_call: TRBJ1-5
cdr3_aa: CATSSFYNQPQHF
cdr3_nt: TGTGCCACCAGCAGCTTTTACAATCAGCCCCAGCATTTT

clone_size: .
v_call: TRBV2
d_call: .
j_call: TRBJ1-2
cdr3_aa: CASSDGRVYGYTF
cdr3_nt: TGTGCCAGCAGTGATGGCAGGGTCTATGGCTACACCTTC

clone_size: few
v_call: TRBV12-3/TRBV12-4
d_call: TRBD1
j_call: TRBJ1-2
cdr3_aa: CASSYRDRANGYTF
cdr3_nt: TGTGCCAGCAGTTACCGGGACAGGGCGAACGGCTACACCTTC

clone_size: .
v_call: TRBV20-1
d_call: TRBD1
j_call: TRBJ2-3
cdr3_aa: CSARGGTASTDTQYF
cdr3_nt: TGCAGTGCTAGAGGGGGGACAGCTAGCACAGATACGCAGTATTTT

clone_size: few
v_call: TRBV7-2
d_call: .
j_call: TRBJ2-4
cdr3_aa: CASSPRAGLAKNIQYF
cdr3_nt: TGTGCCAGCAGCCCCCGGGCAGGACTAGCCAAAAACATTCAGTACTTC

clone_size: .
v_call: TRBV20-1
d_call: .
j_call: TRBJ1-1
cdr3_aa: CSATLSHGNTEAFF
cdr3_nt: TGCAGTGCCACTCTCAGTCATGGGAACACTGAAGCTTTCTTT

clone_size: .
v_call: TRBV7-2
d_call: .
j_call: TRBJ1-1
cdr3_aa: CASTPDRLPNTEAFF
cdr3_nt: TGTGCCAGCACCCCGGACAGACTCCCGAACACTGAAGCTTTCTTT

clone_size: few
v_call: TRBV30
d_call: .
j_call: TRBJ2-7
cdr3_aa: CAWSDYEQYF
cdr3_nt: TGTGCCTGGAGTGATTACGAGCAGTACTTC

clone_size: few
v_call: TRBV6-5
d_call: .
j_call: TRBJ1-1
cdr3_aa: CASTLLGDTEAFF
cdr3_nt: TGTGCCAGCACCCTCTTGGGGGACACTGAAGCTTTCTTT

clone_size: .
v_call: TRBV6-2/TRBV6-3
d_call: TRBD1
j_call: TRBJ2-7
cdr3_aa: CASSYSITLGQGANEQYF
cdr3_nt: TGTGCCAGCAGTTACTCAATCACCCTTGGACAGGGGGCCAACGAGCAGTACTTC

clone_size: .
v_call: TRBV6-5
d_call: .
j_call: TRBJ1-2
cdr3_aa: CASSYSGGGSANYGYTF
cdr3_nt: TGTGCCAGCAGTTACTCGGGGGGAGGCTCTGCTAACTATGGCTACACCTTC

clone_size: .
v_call: TRBV3-1
d_call: .
j_call: TRBJ1-3
cdr3_aa: CASSQGGSWSSGNTIYF
cdr3_nt: TGTGCCAGCAGCCAAGGTGGTTCGTGGAGCTCTGGAAACACCATATATTTT

clone_size: .
v_call: TRBV27
d_call: TRBD2
j_call: TRBJ2-3
cdr3_aa: CASSLYPGGITDTQYF
cdr3_nt: TGTGCCAGCAGTTTATATCCGGGGGGGATCACAGATACGCAGTATTTT

clone_size: .
v_call: TRBV7-9
d_call: .
j_call: TRBJ2-3
cdr3_aa: CASSLPERGTDTQYF
cdr3_nt: TGTGCCAGCAGCTTACCGGAGAGGGGCACAGATACGCAGTATTTT

clone_size: .
v_call: TRBV4-3
d_call: .
j_call: TRBJ2-4
cdr3_aa: CASSQVSQGLNIQYF
cdr3_nt: TGCGCCAGCAGCCAAGTGAGTCAGGGGTTGAACATTCAGTACTTC

clone_size: .
v_call: TRBV10-3
d_call: .
j_call: TRBJ2-3
cdr3_aa: CAISESDGDTQYF
cdr3_nt: TGTGCCATCAGTGAGTCTGATGGGGATACGCAGTATTTT

clone_size: .
v_call: TRBV7-2
d_call: .
j_call: TRBJ2-1
cdr3_aa: CASSLGIAGEQFF
cdr3_nt: TGTGCCAGCAGCTTAGGGATAGCCGGAGAGCAGTTCTTC

clone_size: once
v_call: TRBV4-3
d_call: .
j_call: TRBJ1-5
cdr3_aa: CASSQFSGQPQHF
cdr3_nt: TGCGCCAGCAGCCAATTCTCCGGACAGCCCCAGCATTTT

clone_size: .
v_call: TRBV5-1
d_call: .
j_call: TRBJ1-1
cdr3_aa: CASSLFGPLNTEAFF
cdr3_nt: TGCGCCAGCAGCTTGTTCGGACCGTTGAACACTGAAGCTTTCTTT

clone_size: .
v_call: TRBV20-1
d_call: TRBD1
j_call: TRBJ2-3
cdr3_aa: CSATTGGDPDTQYF
cdr3_nt: TGCAGTGCTACGACAGGGGGCGACCCAGATACGCAGTATTTT

clone_size: .
v_call: TRBV19
d_call: TRBD1
j_call: TRBJ1-2
cdr3_aa: CASDGDHWTGVAYGYTF
cdr3_nt: TGTGCCAGCGACGGTGACCACTGGACAGGGGTAGCCTATGGCTACACCTTC

clone_size: .
v_call: TRBV5-1
d_call: TRBD2
j_call: TRBJ2-5
cdr3_aa: CASSWREGGQETQYF
cdr3_nt: TGCGCCAGCAGCTGGCGGGAGGGGGGACAAGAGACCCAGTACTTC

clone_size: few
v_call: TRBV5-1
d_call: .
j_call: TRBJ2-3
cdr3_aa: CASSWDIGEATDTQYF
cdr3_nt: TGCGCCAGCAGCTGGGACATCGGGGAGGCCACAGATACGCAGTATTTT

clone_size: .
v_call: TRBV4-1
d_call: .
j_call: TRBJ1-2
cdr3_aa: CASSQVTRGYGYTF
cdr3_nt: TGCGCCAGCAGCCAGGTGACTCGAGGCTATGGCTACACCTTC

clone_size: .
v_call: TRBV18
d_call: TRBD2
j_call: TRBJ2-1
cdr3_aa: CASSPPVGGPYNEQFF
cdr3_nt: TGTGCCAGCTCACCACCGGTGGGAGGGCCGTACAATGAGCAGTTCTTC

clone_size: .
v_call: TRBV25-1
d_call: .
j_call: TRBJ1-2
cdr3_aa: CASSDGTENGYTF
cdr3_nt: TGTGCCAGCAGTGACGGGACCGAAAATGGCTACACCTTC

clone_size: few
v_call: TRBV18
d_call: .
j_call: TRBJ2-7
cdr3_aa: CASSPPAEPQYF
cdr3_nt: TGTGCCAGCTCACCACCGGCAGAGCCCCAGTACTTC

clone_size: .
v_call: TRBV7-2
d_call: .
j_call: TRBJ1-6
cdr3_aa: CASSLVQGDWNSPLHF
cdr3_nt: TGTGCCAGCAGCTTAGTACAGGGTGATTGGAATTCACCCCTCCACTTT

clone_size: few
v_call: TRBV6-5
d_call: .
j_call: TRBJ2-1
cdr3_aa: CASSFMTRVGVGVEQFF
cdr3_nt: TGTGCCAGCAGTTTTATGACCAGGGTAGGGGTCGGGGTTGAGCAGTTCTTC

clone_size: .
v_call: TRBV5-1
d_call: .
j_call: TRBJ2-7
cdr3_aa: CASSFGDPTFYEQYF
cdr3_nt: TGCGCCAGCAGCTTCGGAGATCCAACCTTCTACGAGCAGTACTTC

clone_size: .
v_call: TRBV4-1
d_call: .
j_call: TRBJ2-2
cdr3_aa: CASSLPWGTEGTGELFF
cdr3_nt: TGCGCCAGCAGCCTTCCGTGGGGGACCGAAGGGACCGGGGAGCTGTTTTTT

clone_size: .
v_call: TRBV29-1
d_call: .
j_call: TRBJ1-1
cdr3_aa: CSVGRPEAFF
cdr3_nt: TGCAGCGTTGGGCGCCCTGAAGCTTTCTTT

clone_size: .
v_call: TRBV10-1
d_call: .
j_call: TRBJ1-1
cdr3_aa: CASSKTGSTEAFF
cdr3_nt: TGCGCCAGCAGTAAGACAGGATCAACTGAAGCTTTCTTT

clone_size: .
v_call: TRBV15
d_call: TRBD2
j_call: TRBJ2-7
cdr3_aa: CATSSSESSGGTYEQYF
cdr3_nt: TGTGCCACCAGCAGTAGTGAGTCTAGCGGGGGTACCTACGAGCAGTACTTC

clone_size: .
v_call: TRBV11-1
d_call: TRBD2
j_call: TRBJ2-7
cdr3_aa: CASSSSRSGRGSYEQYF
cdr3_nt: TGTGCCAGCAGCTCAAGTCGTAGCGGGAGAGGGTCCTACGAGCAGTACTTC